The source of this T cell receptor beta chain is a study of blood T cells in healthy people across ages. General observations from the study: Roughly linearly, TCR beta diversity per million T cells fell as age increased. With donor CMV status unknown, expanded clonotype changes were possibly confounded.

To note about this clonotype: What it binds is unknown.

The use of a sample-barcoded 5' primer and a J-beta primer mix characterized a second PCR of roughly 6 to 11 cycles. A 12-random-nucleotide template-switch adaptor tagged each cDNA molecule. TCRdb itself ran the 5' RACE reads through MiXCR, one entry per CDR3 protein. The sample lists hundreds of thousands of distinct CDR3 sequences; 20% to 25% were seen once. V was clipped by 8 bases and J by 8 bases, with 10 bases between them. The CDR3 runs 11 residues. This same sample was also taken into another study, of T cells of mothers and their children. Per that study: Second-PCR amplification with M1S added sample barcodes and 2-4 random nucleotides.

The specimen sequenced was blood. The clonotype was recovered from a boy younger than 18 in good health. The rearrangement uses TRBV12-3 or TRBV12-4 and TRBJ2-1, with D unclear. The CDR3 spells CASLIRHEQFF. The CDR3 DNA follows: TGTGCCAGCTTGATTAGACATGAGCAGTTCTTC.